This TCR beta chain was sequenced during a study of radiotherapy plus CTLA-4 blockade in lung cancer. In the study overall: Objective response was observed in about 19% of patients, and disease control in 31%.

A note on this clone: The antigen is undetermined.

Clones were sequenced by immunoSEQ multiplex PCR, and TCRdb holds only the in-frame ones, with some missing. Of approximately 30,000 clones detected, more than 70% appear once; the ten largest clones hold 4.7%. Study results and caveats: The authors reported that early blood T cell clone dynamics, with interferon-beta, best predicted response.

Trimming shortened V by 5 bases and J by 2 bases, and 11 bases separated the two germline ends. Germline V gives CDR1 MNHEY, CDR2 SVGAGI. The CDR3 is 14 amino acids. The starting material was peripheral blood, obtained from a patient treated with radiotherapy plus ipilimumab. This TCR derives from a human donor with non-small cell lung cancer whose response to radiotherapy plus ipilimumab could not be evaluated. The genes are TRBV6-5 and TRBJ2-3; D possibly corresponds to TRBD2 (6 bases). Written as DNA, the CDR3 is TGTGCCAGCAGTGGGGCTAGCGACACAGATACGCAGTATTTT. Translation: CASSGASDTDTQYF.